This T cell receptor (beta chain) was sequenced for a study of shared clonotypes between healthy human individuals. This clone showed up many times. Other DNA sequences in the sample encode the same CDR3. CDR1 is SGDLS and CDR2 is YYNGEE in the germline V gene. The CDR3 is 13 amino acids. The germline V and J ends were trimmed by 3 bases and 7 bases, with 8 bases remaining between them. Sequenced by immunoSEQ multiplex PCR; TCRdb stores in-frame clones only, minus some. Seen here are about 1 million clones, about three quarters observed once, and the top ten hold 1.4%. The rearrangement uses TRBV9 and TRBJ1-6; D ambiguous. Sequencing was carried out using memory CD4+ T cells sorted from blood. Subset in this sample: CD45RA-negative fraction. This sequence originates from a man between 18 and 35 years old in good health. The CDR3 nucleotides are TGTGCCAGCAGCGCAACTACCAATTCACCCCTCCACTTT. It encodes CASSATTNSPLHF.